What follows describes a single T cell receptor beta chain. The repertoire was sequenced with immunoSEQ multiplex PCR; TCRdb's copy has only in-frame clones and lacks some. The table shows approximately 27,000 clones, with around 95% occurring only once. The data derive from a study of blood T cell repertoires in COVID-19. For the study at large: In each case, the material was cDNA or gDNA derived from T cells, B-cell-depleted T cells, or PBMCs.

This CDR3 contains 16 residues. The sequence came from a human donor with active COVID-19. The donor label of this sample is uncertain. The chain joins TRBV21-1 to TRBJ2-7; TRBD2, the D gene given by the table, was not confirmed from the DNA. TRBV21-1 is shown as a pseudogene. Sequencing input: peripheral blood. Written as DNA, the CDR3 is TGTGCCAGCAGCAAACCTAGCGGGAGGGCGATCCACGAGCAGTACTTC. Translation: CASSKPSGRAIHEQYF.